The T cell receptor (beta chain) described here comes from a study of somatic mutations in cytotoxic T cells in rheumatoid arthritis. Whole-study context: Flow cytometric sorting isolated some V beta antibody-stained T-cell populations at nearly 100% purity, and among them were V beta1+ cells that underwent TCRB sequencing.

Some clones are missing from TCRdb's copy, which holds only in-frame ones; the method was immunoSEQ multiplex PCR. This table has about 20,000 clones, approximately 80% appearing once. General study results and limits: An increase in CD8+ clonality with age was seen in rheumatoid arthritis patients but not in healthy controls. Over 20% of CD8+ cells belonged to the largest CD8+ clone in about an eighth of the 65 patients.

This clone was found a few times. Its antigen remains unknown. This same CDR3 is encoded by further DNA sequences in the sample. The germline CDR1 and CDR2 sequences are MNHEY and SMNVEV (reference sequence). V was pared by 6 bases and J by 3 bases, with 9 bases between. The CDR3 has 13 residues. The chain joins TRBV27 to TRBJ2-1; D is possibly TRBD2 (7 bases). The receptor comes from an adult with rheumatoid arthritis. Material: CD8+ T cells sorted from blood. CDR3 sequence (DNA): TGTGCCAGCAGGGGGGGGCTCTACAATGAGCAGTTCTTC. Residues: CASRGGLYNEQFF.